Listed here are 14 T cell receptor beta chains from one sample, sequenced in a study of spatial heterogeneity in lung cancer. From the 5' RACE reads, TCRdb called clonotypes with MiXCR, one entry per CDR3 protein. The sample includes about 4,400 distinct CDR3 sequences, 34% of them seen just once. The time point is: sample taken at primary tumor resection. Unsorted whole RNA samples from tumor, nontumor lung or frozen PBMC were sequenced. The input for sequencing was PBMCs, taken at surgery. All receptors come from a male donor with early-stage non-small cell lung cancer.

A note on this clonotype: In a library made to pick up alpha chains, this beta chain is a stray read with a size that means little. V and J are TRBV6-5 and TRBJ2-2, with TRBD1 matching 10 bases. Trimming removed 6 bases from V and 4 bases from J; junction bases left unmatched: 5. The CDR3 has 15 residues. CDR1 is MNHEY and CDR2 is SVGAGI in the germline V gene. The CDR3 sequence is CASSTTGGITGELFF. The CDR3 DNA sequence: TGTGCCAGCAGCACGACAGGGGGCATCACCGGGGAGCTGTTTTTT.

This clonotype showed up just a few times. Because the library targeted alpha chains, this beta chain is an off-target read whose size means little. J is TRBJ2-1 and V is TRBV12-3 or TRBV12-4; 11 positions agree with TRBD2. With V trimmed by 10 bases and J by 3 bases, 5 bases remained unmatched. This CDR3 contains 14 residues. The CDR3: CATGTSGNYNEQFF. As DNA, the CDR3 is TGTGCCACCGGGACTAGCGGAAACTACAATGAGCAGTTCTTC.

Of note for this clonotype: The library was built for alpha chains, so this beta chain is an off-target read and its size means little. This chain uses TRBV7-9 with TRBJ2-1; TRBD1 agrees at 8 bases. The CDR3 runs 14 residues. CDR1 SEHNR and CDR2 FQNEAQ come from the germline V gene (reference sequence). The junction had 3 bases not matched to a gene; V was cut back by 2 bases and J by 6 bases. The CDR3 is CASSLSQGANEQFF. In DNA form, the CDR3 reads TGTGCCAGCAGCTTATCCCAGGGGGCCAATGAGCAGTTCTTC.

A few counts support this clonotype. A library made for alpha chains picked up this beta chain off target, so its size means little. The chain is built from TRBV20-1 and TRBJ2-7, with a possible D match to TRBD2 (5 bases). Trimming pared 0 bases from V and 2 bases from J, leaving 11 bases between. Looked up from germline, CDR1 is DFQATT and CDR2 is SNEGSKA (reference sequence). There are 14 residues in the CDR3. The CDR3 protein is CSARDNGEPYEQYF. In nucleotides, the CDR3 is TGCAGTGCTAGAGATAACGGGGAACCCTACGAGCAGTACTTC.

About this clonotype itself: This beta chain represents an off-target read in a library built for alpha chains; its size is of limited meaning. V gene TRBV6-2 or TRBV6-3 combines with J gene TRBJ2-5; a possible D gene is TRBD1 (6 bases). This CDR3 comprises 16 residues. Germline CDR1 MNHEY, CDR2 SVGEGT. V lost 2 bases and J lost 1, with 14 bases in between. CDR3 sequence reads: CASSYTGRDIQETQYF. CDR3 bases: TGTGCCAGCAGTTACACTGGCAGGGACATCCAAGAGACCCAGTACTTC.

Worth noting for this clonotype: In a library made to pick up alpha chains, this beta chain is a stray read with a size that means little. This chain connects TRBV30 to TRBJ2-6; D call uncertain. The CDR3 contains 13 residues. Germline values: CDR1 GTSNPN, CDR2 SVGIG (reference sequence). V gave up 5 bases and J gave up 0 bases, with 5 bases separating them. CDR3 nucleotides: TGTGCCTGGGAGGTCTCTGGGGCCAACGTCCTGACTTTC. This codes for CAWEVSGANVLTF.

This clonotype showed up just a few times. The library was built for alpha chains, so this beta chain is an off-target read and its size means little. The chain recombines TRBV6-5 with TRBJ2-2; tentatively, D is TRBD2 (7 bases). From germline, CDR1 is MNHEY and CDR2 SVGAGI. CDR3 length: 16 amino acids. Trimming removed 0 bases at V and 8 bases at J, with 16 bases between. The CDR3 DNA reads as TGTGCCAGCAGTTACTCTGGGGGGGGCTCTTTTGGGGAGCTGTTTTTT. This translates into CASSYSGGGSFGELFF.

This clonotype has a handful of counts. Because this beta chain is a stray read in a library intended to capture alpha chains, its abundance should not be given much weight. V and J are TRBV30 and TRBJ2-1; TRBD2 matches at 16 bases. The V gene end was trimmed by 2 bases and the J gene end by 8 bases; junction bases not matched to a gene: 3. The germline V gene encodes CDR1 GTSNPN and CDR2 SVGIG (reference sequence). There are 15 residues in the CDR3. The CDR3 loop is CAWSPGTSGRDEQFF. Here the CDR3 DNA reads TGTGCCTGGAGTCCCGGGACTAGCGGGAGGGATGAGCAGTTCTTC.

This clonotype is a singleton in its sample. In a library made to pick up alpha chains, this beta chain is a stray read with a size that means little. The V call is TRBV7-2, the J call TRBJ2-5; D is possibly TRBD1 or TRBD2 (5 bases each). V was cut by 0 bases and J by 5 bases, with 7 bases left in between. Germline values: CDR1 SGHTA, CDR2 FQGNSA. This CDR3 region has 13 residues. The CDR3 sequence: CASSLAGAETQYF. The CDR3 nucleotides read TGTGCCAGCAGCTTAGCCGGGGCGGAGACCCAGTACTTC.

This clonotype was counted a few times. This beta chain slipped into a library made for alpha chains as a stray read, so its size is not meaningful. The chain has TRBV24-1 and TRBJ2-1; D is possibly TRBD1 (5 bases). The CDR3 has 16 residues. Germline CDR1 is KGHDR and CDR2 is SFDVKD. Deletions cut 3 bases from V and 7 bases from J, with 18 bases between. The DNA of the CDR3 is TGTGCCACCAGTGATCTGGGCCGTAGGGGCAGGAATGAGCAGTTCTTC. Translating gives CATSDLGRRGRNEQFF.

As for this clonotype: Since it is a stray read in a library aimed at alpha chains, this beta chain has a size that is not meaningful. The chain is built from TRBV20-1 and TRBJ2-7, with TRBD2 identical over 11 bases. The CDR3 extends over 14 amino acids. The V gene's germline CDR1 is DFQATT and CDR2 SNEGSKA (reference sequence). Unmatched junction bases numbered 6, after V lost 5 bases and J lost 3 bases. CDR3 DNA sequence: TGCAGTGCTCCCCGGACTAGCGGGCACTACGAGCAGTACTTC. It yields the protein CSAPRTSGHYEQYF.

The table lists this clonotype with a few counts. Within a library made for alpha chains, this beta chain is off target, and its count is uninformative. The CDR3 bases are TGTGCCAGCAGTTTAAGGAAAACTAGCTTGGAGACCCAGTACTTC. Protein: CASSLRKTSLETQYF. The chain couples TRBV28 to TRBJ2-5; TRBD2 might be the D (6 bases). The CDR3 is 15 amino acids. The ends were cut back, 2 bases at V and 5 bases at J, with 15 bases in the middle. Germline values: CDR1 MDHEN, CDR2 SYDVKM.

This clonotype was picked up a small number of times. In a library made to pick up alpha chains, this beta chain is a stray read with a size that means little. The V call is TRBV19, the J call TRBJ2-6; D possibly corresponds to TRBD1 (5 bases). This CDR3 spans 16 amino acids. Germline V gene data show CDR1 as LNHDA and CDR2 as SQIVND (reference sequence). V was clipped by 6 bases and J by 0 bases, with 12 bases between them. CDR3: CASRRQGSSGANVLTF. Here the CDR3 DNA reads TGTGCCAGTAGACGGCAGGGTAGCTCTGGGGCCAACGTCCTGACTTTC.

This clonotype was counted between two and nine times. The library was designed around alpha chains, so this beta chain is a stray read whose abundance carries little weight. The chain is built from TRBV7-9 and TRBJ2-3, with 9 positions matching TRBD2. V shed 0 bases, J shed 4 bases, and the junction held 5 bases outside the gene matches. The CDR3 loop spans 16 amino acids. The germline V gene has CDR1 SEHNR and CDR2 FQNEAQ (reference sequence). The CDR3, as DNA: TGTGCCAGCAGCTTAGCTAGCGGGAGTGGCTCAGATACGCAGTATTTT. Amino acid sequence: CASSLASGSGSDTQYF.